This entry lists 32 T cell receptor beta chains sequenced from one sample in a study of blood T cell repertoires in COVID-19. Measured with immunoSEQ multiplex PCR; TCRdb has only the in-frame clones, and not every one. The table shows around 150,000 clones, with around 82% occurring only once. Sample: peripheral blood. These receptors originate from a woman aged 35 to 49 with COVID-19, enrolled during active disease.

The V and J genes are TRBV27 and TRBJ1-3, with 10 bases lining up with TRBD1. CDR1 and CDR2 (germline): MNHEY, SMNVEV (reference sequence). V was pared by 3 bases and J by 4 bases, with 3 bases of the junction left unmatched. This CDR3 contains 15 residues. CDR3 loop: CASSLGQGIGNTIYF. DNA for the CDR3: TGTGCCAGCAGTTTGGGACAGGGGATCGGAAACACCATATATTTT.

V usage is TRBV28 and J usage is TRBJ2-5; 7 bases map to TRBD1. Per germline, CDR1 MDHEN and CDR2 SYDVKM. This CDR3 contains 14 residues. With 6 bases clipped from V and 5 bases from J, the junction kept 9 bases outside the gene matches. In nucleotides, the CDR3 is TGTGCCAGCAGAAGAAACAGGGGCCGGGAGACCCAGTACTTC. Protein product: CASRRNRGRETQYF.

This chain uses TRBV28 with TRBJ1-2; no firm D call. Germline V gene data show CDR1 as MDHEN and CDR2 as SYDVKM. The length of the CDR3 is 13 residues. Trimming took 5 bases from V and 7 from J, leaving 14 bases between them. As DNA, the CDR3 is TGTGCCAGCAGTCCTACGAAGAGCGGTGGCTACACCTTC. It yields the protein CASSPTKSGGYTF.

The rearrangement uses TRBV7-9 and TRBJ1-4; the D gene is possibly TRBD1 (5 bases). The length of the CDR3 is 14 residues. The V gene's germline CDR1 is SEHNR and CDR2 FQNEAQ (reference sequence). V was shortened by 6 bases and J by 0 bases, with 8 bases between the two germline ends. The CDR3 DNA sequence: TGTGCCAGCAGTCGACAGACAACTAATGAAAAACTGTTTTTT. It encodes CASSRQTTNEKLFF.

This chain uses TRBV10-2 with TRBJ2-3; D is uncertain. The germline V gene has CDR1 WSHSY and CDR2 SAAADI. Trimming stripped 7 bases from V and 5 bases from J, with 7 bases between. The CDR3 is made up of 11 amino acids. The CDR3 DNA reads as TGCGCCAGCACCCAATTAGATACGCAGTATTTT. This gives the protein CASTQLDTQYF.

The V and J genes are TRBV7-9 and TRBJ1-2; 8 bases align to TRBD1. This CDR3 spans 16 amino acids. V dropped 5 bases and J dropped 5; count of bases not matched to a gene: 13. Looked up from germline, CDR1 is SEHNR and CDR2 is FQNEAQ (reference sequence). CDR3 sequence reads: CASSGEMRQGSYGYTF. CDR3 bases: TGTGCCAGCAGCGGAGAAATGAGACAGGGGAGTTATGGCTACACCTTC.

This clone has just a few counts. This chain links TRBV9 with TRBJ2-3; the match to TRBD2 covers 10 bases. In germline, CDR1 is SGDLS, CDR2 YYNGEE. V lost 0 bases and J lost 2; bases outside the gene matches: 12. The CDR3 length is 19 residues. The CDR3 here is CASSVALSSSGGFTDTQYF. CDR3 DNA sequence: TGTGCCAGCAGCGTAGCTCTATCGTCTAGCGGGGGTTTCACAGATACGCAGTATTTT.

This rearrangement joins TRBV7-2 to TRBJ1-5; D not resolved. Germline lookup yields CDR1 SGHTA and CDR2 FQGNSA. The CDR3 is 14 amino acids. The germline V and J ends were trimmed by 1 base and 4 bases, with 8 bases remaining between them. The CDR3 sequence is CASSLVRTNQPQHF. The CDR3, as DNA: TGTGCCAGCAGCTTAGTCCGGACTAATCAGCCCCAGCATTTT.

The V call is TRBV9, the J call TRBJ2-4, with 12 positions matching TRBD1. In germline, CDR1 is SGDLS, CDR2 YYNGEE. CDR3 length: 22 amino acids. Trimming removed 4 bases from V and 5 bases from J; junction bases left unmatched: 25. The CDR3 reads CASSRLLTYPGQGAGVENIQYF. CDR3 nucleotides: TGTGCCAGCAGCCGGTTATTGACCTATCCGGGACAGGGGGCAGGAGTAGAAAACATTCAGTACTTC.

The J gene is TRBJ2-5, the V gene TRBV5-1; 11 bases align to TRBD2. The CDR3 runs to 12 residues. The germline V gene encodes CDR1 SGHRS and CDR2 YFSETQ. This chain's CDR3 is CVMLAGGETQYF. The CDR3 region has the DNA TGCGTAATGCTAGCGGGAGGAGAGACCCAGTACTTC.

The genes are TRBV11-2 and TRBJ2-1; no definite D call. The CDR3 extends over 14 amino acids. Germline assignment: CDR1 SGHAT and CDR2 FQNNGV. Trimming removed 1 base at V and 5 bases at J, with 9 bases between. The CDR3 loop is CASSLVLSDNEQFF. CDR3 in DNA: TGTGCCAGCAGCTTAGTTTTATCGGACAATGAGCAGTTCTTC.

This clone was counted a few times. V usage is TRBV12-3 or TRBV12-4 and J usage is TRBJ1-1, with a possible D match to TRBD1 (5 bases). Trimming took off 2 bases at V and 10 bases at J, with 8 bases between the two ends. The CDR3 runs to 11 residues. Here the CDR3 reads CASSLQGLAFF. CDR3 bases: TGTGCCAGCAGTTTACAGGGTTTAGCTTTCTTT.

The V and J genes are TRBV27 and TRBJ2-1; tentatively, D is TRBD1 (6 bases). The CDR3 contains 15 residues. The germline V gene encodes CDR1 MNHEY and CDR2 SMNVEV (reference sequence). Trimming cost V 4 bases and J 6 bases, with 16 bases left between them. CDR3 coding DNA: TGTGCCAGCAGTTCAAGGGGGACCCTACTCAATGAGCAGTTCTTC. This translates into CASSSRGTLLNEQFF.

This chain joins TRBV14 and TRBJ2-1; D uncertain. Germline lookup yields CDR1 SGHDN and CDR2 FVKESK. CDR3 length equals 15 residues. The V end lost 0 bases, the J end lost 12 bases, and 18 bases lay between the germline ends. The CDR3, as DNA: TGTGCCAGCAGCCAAGATCTGACTTTTTCAATCTGGCAGTTCTTC. It codes for CASSQDLTFSIWQFF. Combining the CDR3 with reference TRBV14 and TRBJ2-1 gives the whole variable domain EAGVTQFPSHSVIEKGQTVTLRCDPISGHDNLYWYRRVMGKEIKFLLHFVKESKQDESGMPNNRFLAERTGGTYSTLKVQPAELEDSGVYFCASSQDLTFSIWQFFGPGTRLTVL.

The V and J genes are TRBV18 and TRBJ1-1; no reliable D call. The CDR3 runs to 15 residues. Germline V gene data show CDR1 as KGHSH and CDR2 as LQKENI. Between the trimmed V and J ends, which lost 3 bases and 0 bases, there was a span of 11 bases. The CDR3 coding sequence is TGTGCCAGCTCACCTGTGTCCAAAATGAACACTGAAGCTTTCTTT. Translated: CASSPVSKMNTEAFF.

CDR3 DNA sequence: TGTGCCATCAGTGAGGGCAGGGGGCATGGGCAGCCCCAGCATTTT. It encodes CAISEGRGHGQPQHF. The chain is built from TRBV10-3 and TRBJ1-5; 8 positions agree with TRBD1. Germline-derived CDR1 and CDR2 are ENHRY and SYGVKD. The CDR3 covers 15 residues. V lost 2 bases to trimming and J lost 7 bases; unmatched junction nucleotides: 7.

Only one count was recorded for this clone. The rearrangement uses TRBV10-2 and TRBJ1-4; no clear D. The CDR3 is 15 residues long. Germline V gene data show CDR1 as WSHSY and CDR2 as SAAADI. The V and J ends lost 5 bases and 5 bases respectively, with 15 bases between them. CDR3 loop: CASSPALPGNEKLFF. CDR3 DNA sequence: TGCGCCAGCAGTCCCGCCCTCCCAGGAAATGAAAAACTGTTTTTT.

This chain uses TRBV2 with TRBJ2-5, with D perhaps TRBD2 (6 bases). The CDR3 spans 13 residues. Germline lookup yields CDR1 SNHLY and CDR2 FYNNEI. Trimming removed 3 bases from V and 5 bases from J, with 10 bases in between. The CDR3 is CASSDRGTETQYF. The CDR3 DNA is TGTGCCAGCAGTGATCGGGGGACGGAGACCCAGTACTTC.

CDR3 protein: CASSSVNSPLHF. In DNA form, the CDR3 reads TGTGCCAGCAGCTCAGTCAATTCACCCCTCCACTTT. The chain recombines TRBV5-4 with TRBJ1-6, with D hard to call. Trimming stripped 3 bases from V and 7 bases from J, with 5 bases between. Germline V gene lookup returns CDR1 SGHNT and CDR2 YYREEE (reference sequence). CDR3 length: 12 amino acids.

The chain has TRBV7-2 and TRBJ2-3, with 7 nucleotides matching TRBD1. From germline, CDR1 is SGHTA and CDR2 FQGNSA. The CDR3 contains 15 residues. Trimming cost V 5 bases and J 1 base; bases outside gene matches: 6. As DNA, the CDR3 is TGTGCCAGCAGCCCGCGACAGGGAGGCACAGATACGCAGTATTTT. The encoded protein is CASSPRQGGTDTQYF.

The chain has TRBV6-6 and TRBJ1-5, with a weak D call TRBD1 (6 bases). The ends were cut back, 2 bases at V and 6 bases at J, with 17 bases in the middle. This CDR3 is built from 16 residues. CDR1 is MNHNY, CDR2 SVGAGI, per germline (reference sequence). Here the CDR3 reads CASSYGGQGSGQPQHF. CDR3 nucleotides: TGTGCCAGCAGTTACGGGGGTCAGGGGTCGGGTCAGCCCCAGCATTTT.

CDR3 sequence reads: CASSLGGSGNEQFF. For the CDR3, the DNA is TGTGCCAGTAGTCTTGGCGGGAGTGGGAATGAGCAGTTCTTC. This chain links TRBV19 with TRBJ2-1, with 7 bases aligning to TRBD2. This CDR3 is built from 14 residues. Trimming removed 5 bases from V and 7 bases from J; junction bases left unmatched: 8. Germline CDR1 and CDR2: LNHDA and SQIVND (reference sequence).

The genes are TRBV13 and TRBJ2-5; D is undetermined. V lost 2 bases to trimming and J lost 9 bases, with 16 bases between them. The germline V gene encodes CDR1 PRHDT and CDR2 FYEKMQ (reference sequence). The CDR3 runs 14 residues. This CDR3 reads CASSLSGQQGPQYF. The DNA for the CDR3 is TGTGCCAGCAGCTTATCGGGTCAACAAGGCCCCCAGTACTTC.

The chain is built from TRBV9 and TRBJ2-3; D call uncertain. Germline values: CDR1 SGDLS, CDR2 YYNGEE. Trimming cost V 0 bases and J 2 bases, with 16 bases left between them. The CDR3 loop spans 17 amino acids. CDR3 region: CASSVGNGRLFTDTQYF. DNA for the CDR3: TGTGCCAGCAGCGTAGGAAACGGCAGGTTGTTCACAGATACGCAGTATTTT.

The chain has TRBV6-5 and TRBJ2-7; TRBD2 matches 9 bases. This CDR3 contains 13 residues. V shed 11 bases and J 7 bases; nucleotides not matched to a gene: 12. Germline V gives CDR1 MNHEY, CDR2 SVGAGI. The CDR3 bases are TGTGCCGTAAACGCGGGAGGGTCGGAAGAGCAGTACTTC. It yields the protein CAVNAGGSEEQYF.

The chain joins TRBV18 to TRBJ1-1; TRBD1 might be the D (6 bases). Between the trimmed V and J ends, which lost 2 bases and 2 bases, there was a span of 9 bases. Germline lookup yields CDR1 KGHSH and CDR2 LQKENI. This CDR3 has 14 amino acids. CDR3: CASSPSGVNTEAFF. The DNA of the CDR3 is TGTGCCAGCTCACCATCAGGGGTTAACACTGAAGCTTTCTTT.

V gene TRBV5-4 combines with J gene TRBJ1-6, with 7 bases that match TRBD1. From germline, CDR1 is SGHNT and CDR2 YYREEE (reference sequence). V was clipped by 3 bases and J by 1 base; unmatched bases: 4. The CDR3 covers 16 residues. For the CDR3, the DNA is TGTGCCAGCAGCTACAGGGGACAGTCCTATAATTCACCCCTCCACTTT. Protein: CASSYRGQSYNSPLHF.

In its sample, this clone was seen a few times. This chain links TRBV7-9 with TRBJ2-1; 10 nucleotides align to TRBD2. Germline V CDR1 and CDR2: SEHNR, FQNEAQ (reference sequence). The CDR3 extends over 16 amino acids. Germline trimming cut 5 bases from V and 9 bases from J; bases unmatched to any gene: 13. CDR3 sequence reads: CASSPLAGGTGGEQFF. The CDR3 coding sequence is TGTGCCAGCAGCCCCTTAGCGGGGGGCACGGGTGGTGAGCAGTTCTTC.

The J gene is TRBJ2-5, the V gene TRBV6-5; 8 bases line up with TRBD2. CDR3 length equals 14 residues. CDR1 and CDR2 from the germline V gene are MNHEY and SVGAGI. J lost 1 base, V lost 5 bases, and 3 bases had no gene match. In DNA, the CDR3 is TGTGCCAGCAGTCCTAGCGGGCCCCAAGAGACCCAGTACTTC. Translation: CASSPSGPQETQYF.

The chain carries TRBV18 and TRBJ1-1; 9 bases map to TRBD1. J gave up 2 bases and V 6 bases, and 4 bases lay outside the gene matches. In germline, CDR1 is KGHSH, CDR2 LQKENI. The CDR3 is 14 amino acids. The CDR3 DNA follows: TGTGCCAGCTCCAGGGACAGGGACAACACTGAAGCTTTCTTT. It specifies CASSRDRDNTEAFF.

Relative to its sample, this clone is medium-sized. V usage is TRBV6-5 and J usage is TRBJ2-1, with a possible D match to TRBD2 (6 bases). CDR3 length: 13 amino acids. The V end was cut by 7 bases, the J end by 5 bases, with 12 bases between. Germline V gene sequence: CDR1 MNHEY, CDR2 SVGAGI. The CDR3: CASTGGSNNEQFF. In nucleotides, the CDR3 is TGTGCCAGCACCGGGGGTTCCAACAATGAGCAGTTCTTC.

The V and J genes are TRBV3-1 (or the pseudogene TRBV3-2) and TRBJ2-7; no firm D call. V dropped 4 bases and J dropped 2 bases, with 12 bases sitting between them. The CDR3 totals 14 residues. Germline V gene sequence: CDR1 LGHDT, CDR2 YNNKEL (reference sequence). This CDR3 is CASSLTIEAYEQYF. In DNA form, the CDR3 reads TGTGCCAGCAGCCTTACAATCGAAGCCTACGAGCAGTACTTC.